This T cell receptor (beta chain) comes out of a study of blood T cell repertoires in COVID-19. About the study: The cDNA or gDNA used as material had been derived from T cells, B-cell-depleted T cells, or PBMCs.

Authors' processing steps: Estimation of nucleated cell counts was performed using reference gene primer amplification. Using immunoSEQ multiplex PCR, the repertoire was profiled, and TCRdb retains in-frame clones only, with some absent. For V, J and clone size, that table is used; D and trimming come from the DNA. This sample carries about 290,000 clones, roughly 90% of them seen once, and the ten largest clones take 1.7%. V dropped 8 bases and J dropped 1 base, with 13 bases sitting between them. CDR1 and CDR2 (germline): KGHSH, LQKENI. This CDR3 is built from 14 residues. Sequencing used PBMCs or T cells enriched from blood (not recorded which). The V call is TRBV18, the J call TRBJ2-3; TRBD1 might be the D (6 bases). This receptor was obtained from a woman aged 35 to 49 who had recovered from COVID-19. This CDR3 reads CASQQGRGTDTQYF. For the CDR3, the DNA is TGTGCCAGCCAACAGGGTAGAGGCACAGATACGCAGTATTTT.